Following are 30 T cell receptor beta chains from one sample sequenced in a study of cytomegalovirus exposure and HLA in healthy donors. The PCR made use of 60 Vbeta and 13 Jbeta primers. Sequenced by immunoSEQ multiplex PCR; TCRdb stores in-frame clones only, minus some. The data contain around 100,000 clones, roughly 69% of them seen just once; the ten biggest clones take up about 2%. The sample taken for sequencing was PBMCs. All receptors come from a woman under 40 in good health and CMV-seronegative.

This clone was counted between two and nine times. The J gene is TRBJ1-1, the V gene TRBV15; D is ambiguous. The ends were cut back, 0 bases at V and 1 base at J, with 6 bases in the middle. Germline V CDR1 and CDR2: LNHNV, YYDKDF (reference sequence). This CDR3 spans 14 amino acids. The CDR3 DNA is TGTGCCACCAGCAGAGATGAGGGGAACACTGAAGCTTTCTTT. Protein product: CATSRDEGNTEAFF.

In DNA form, the CDR3 reads TGTGCCAGCAGGCCGGGACAGATGAACACTGAAGCTTTCTTT. Its protein is CASRPGQMNTEAFF. The genes are TRBV2 and TRBJ1-1; 7 bases are a match to TRBD1. V dropped 6 bases and J dropped 0; count of bases not matched to a gene: 4. The CDR3 extends over 14 amino acids. CDR1 is SNHLY and CDR2 is FYNNEI in the germline V gene.

The chain recombines TRBV30 with TRBJ2-3; maybe TRBD1 (5 bases). The germline V gene encodes CDR1 GTSNPN and CDR2 SVGIG (reference sequence). Deletions cut 5 bases from V and 6 bases from J, with 9 bases between. The CDR3 has 11 residues. The CDR3 bases are TGTGCCTGGCAGACAGCTGATACGCAGTATTTT. Translation: CAWQTADTQYF.

The rearrangement uses TRBV6-5 and TRBJ1-5; 8 bases line up with TRBD1. Unmatched junction bases numbered 4, after V lost 6 bases and J lost 0 bases. CDR1 is MNHEY, CDR2 SVGAGI, per germline. CDR3 length: 15 amino acids. CDR3 in amino acids: CASRPTGVSNQPQHF. The CDR3 nucleotides are TGTGCCAGCAGGCCGACAGGGGTTAGCAATCAGCCCCAGCATTTT.

The chain employs TRBV19 and TRBJ2-1; the match to TRBD2 covers 13 bases. The V and J ends lost 6 bases and 7 bases, in that order; junction bases with no gene match: 9. This CDR3 comprises 16 residues. Per the germline V gene, CDR1 is LNHDA and CDR2 is SQIVND (reference sequence). The CDR3 loop reads CASRGLAGNRGNEQFF. Written as DNA, the CDR3 is TGTGCCAGTAGGGGACTAGCGGGGAATCGAGGGAATGAGCAGTTCTTC.

In this sample, this clone turned up once. The chain links TRBV7-6 to TRBJ2-2, with 10 bases matching TRBD2. The CDR3 extends over 16 amino acids. Trimming removed 1 base from V and 4 bases from J; junction bases left unmatched: 3. Germline CDR1 and CDR2: SGHVS and FNYEAQ. The CDR3 DNA reads as TGTGCCAGCAGCTTAGTCGGGACTAGCGCCACCGGGGAGCTGTTTTTT. Encoded protein: CASSLVGTSATGELFF.

In this sample, this clone turned up a few times. The chain is built from TRBV19 and TRBJ1-1; D ambiguous. CDR1 is LNHDA, CDR2 SQIVND, per germline (reference sequence). V was pared by 10 bases and J by 10 bases, with 19 bases between. The CDR3 covers 12 residues. The chain's CDR3 is CATYRAGRGAFF. CDR3 coding DNA: TGTGCCACCTACCGGGCGGGTCGGGGAGCTTTCTTT.

The chain combines TRBV27 with TRBJ2-5; possible D gene TRBD1, 6 bases. Trimming shortened V by 3 bases and J by 4 bases, and 9 bases separated the two germline ends. Germline CDR1 reads MNHEY; CDR2 reads SMNVEV (reference sequence). This CDR3 is built from 13 residues. The CDR3 region has the DNA TGTGCCAGCAGTTTGGGCAGGGGAGAGACCCAGTACTTC. Amino acid sequence: CASSLGRGETQYF.

This clone was seen a handful of times. This chain links TRBV27 with TRBJ2-7; 10 bases line up with TRBD1. The CDR3 is 14 residues long. V shed 7 bases, J shed 2 bases, and the junction held 5 bases outside the gene matches. The V gene's germline CDR1 is MNHEY and CDR2 SMNVEV (reference sequence). CDR3 amino acids: CASTSGTGAYEQYF. CDR3 DNA: TGTGCCAGCACGTCCGGGACAGGGGCCTACGAGCAGTACTTC.

In DNA form, the CDR3 reads TGTGCCATCAGTTCCGGGACAGGAGCCTACGAGCAGTACTTC. It codes for CAISSGTGAYEQYF. This sequence joins TRBV10-3 and TRBJ2-7; 8 bases are shared with TRBD1. This CDR3 spans 14 amino acids. The J segment lost 2 bases and the V segment lost 5 bases, leaving 5 bases of the junction unmatched. Germline CDR1 is ENHRY and CDR2 is SYGVKD.

This chain uses TRBV27 with TRBJ2-2, with D hard to call. The germline CDR1 and CDR2 sequences are MNHEY and SMNVEV (reference sequence). Trimming pared 4 bases from V and 8 bases from J, leaving 5 bases between. The length of the CDR3 is 11 residues. This CDR3 reads CASSSFGELFF. Here the CDR3 DNA reads TGTGCCAGCAGTTCATTTGGGGAGCTGTTTTTT.

V gene TRBV6-5 combines with J gene TRBJ2-2; D call uncertain. The CDR3 has 15 amino acids. Germline V gene lookup returns CDR1 MNHEY and CDR2 SVGAGI. Trimming removed 6 bases at V and 0 bases at J, with 11 bases between. CDR3 sequence: CASRAVNANTGELFF. The CDR3 DNA sequence: TGTGCCAGCAGGGCGGTGAATGCGAACACCGGGGAGCTGTTTTTT.

This clone was recorded once. This sequence joins TRBV10-2 and TRBJ2-5, with 7 bases identical to TRBD1. The J call may be wrong; the DNA end is better matched by TRBJ2-7. The CDR3 contains 13 residues. From germline, CDR1 is WSHSY and CDR2 SAAADI. The CDR3 protein is CASSGDSSYEQYF. The CDR3 DNA sequence: TGCGCCAGCAGTGGGGACAGCTCCTACGAGCAGTACTTC.

The gene calls are TRBV7-9 and TRBJ1-3; D ambiguous. This CDR3 is built from 14 residues. CDR1 and CDR2 (germline): SEHNR, FQNEAQ (reference sequence). The V and J ends lost 3 bases and 2 bases respectively, with 8 bases between them. The CDR3, as DNA: TGTGCCAGCAGCTTTACCCGAGCTGGAAACACCATATATTTT. Translated: CASSFTRAGNTIYF.

CDR3 DNA sequence: TGTGCCACCAGCTTTAGGAACACTGAAGCTTTCTTT. Translating it yields CATSFRNTEAFF. The V and J genes are TRBV15 and TRBJ1-1; D remains ambiguous. Germline values: CDR1 LNHNV, CDR2 YYDKDF (reference sequence). V shed 5 bases and J shed 1 base, with 5 bases lying between them. The CDR3 runs to 12 residues.

The rearrangement joins TRBV19 to TRBJ1-3; D not certain. The germline V gene has CDR1 LNHDA and CDR2 SQIVND (reference sequence). Trimming removed 5 bases at V and 1 base at J, with 12 bases between. This CDR3 is built from 15 residues. CDR3 sequence (DNA): TGTGCCAGTAGTGCGAGGGTCGGTTCTGGAAACACCATATATTTT. As protein: CASSARVGSGNTIYF.

The V call is TRBV7-2, the J call TRBJ2-5; the match to TRBD1 covers 8 bases. The germline CDR1 and CDR2 sequences are SGHTA and FQGNSA. The CDR3 is made up of 12 amino acids. V dropped 4 bases and J dropped 5; count of bases not matched to a gene: 0. The CDR3: CASSWTGETQYF. CDR3 nucleotide sequence: TGTGCCAGCAGCTGGACAGGGGAGACCCAGTACTTC.

This clone came up a few times. The chain recombines TRBV11-2 with TRBJ2-3; D is uncertain. This CDR3 is 15 amino acids long. Germline V gives CDR1 SGHAT, CDR2 FQNNGV. The germline V and J ends were trimmed by 3 bases and 5 bases, with 15 bases remaining between them. The CDR3 sequence: CASSFFQGGLDTQYF. In DNA form, the CDR3 reads TGTGCCAGCAGCTTTTTTCAAGGTGGGCTAGATACGCAGTATTTT. The variable domain in full, with the rest retrieved from reference TRBV11-2 and TRBJ2-3, is EAGVAQSPRYKIIEKRQSVAFWCNPISGHATLYWYQQILGQGPKLLIQFQNNGVVDDSQLPKDRFSAERLKGVDSTLKIQPAKLEDSAVYLCASSFFQGGLDTQYFGPGTRLTVL.

The chain has TRBV7-2 and TRBJ1-5; D possibly corresponds to TRBD1 (6 bases). CDR1 SGHTA and CDR2 FQGNSA come from the germline V gene. This CDR3 has 14 residues. Trimming removed 3 bases at V and 7 bases at J, with 13 bases between. The CDR3 here is CASSFDRFRQPQHF. The CDR3 region has the DNA TGTGCCAGCAGCTTTGACAGGTTTAGGCAGCCCCAGCATTTT. The variable domain in full, completed from reference TRBV7-2 and TRBJ1-5, reads GAGVSQSPSNKVTEKGKDVELRCDPISGHTALYWYRQSLGQGLEFLIYFQGNSAPDKSGLPSDRFSAERTGGSVSTLTIQRTQQEDSAVYLCASSFDRFRQPQHFGDGTRLSIL.

The chain has TRBV30 and TRBJ2-2; D is undetermined. The CDR3 contains 14 residues. V dropped 0 bases and J dropped 5 bases, with 10 bases sitting between them. CDR1 and CDR2 from the germline V gene are GTSNPN and SVGIG (reference sequence). The CDR3 is CAWSVIARTGELFF. The CDR3 nucleotides are TGTGCCTGGAGTGTAATCGCGAGGACCGGGGAGCTGTTTTTT.

This clone was counted a single time. This chain connects TRBV4-1 to TRBJ1-2; tentative D call: TRBD1 (5 bases). Between the trimmed V and J ends, which lost 1 base and 8 bases, there was a span of 8 bases. This CDR3 region has 12 residues. Germline CDR1 is MGHRA and CDR2 is YSYEKL. The DNA of the CDR3 is TGCGCCAGCAGCCAAGGGGGGGAAGGCTACACCTTC. It encodes CASSQGGEGYTF.

The V gene is TRBV28, the J gene TRBJ1-2; D gene ambiguous. The CDR3 is 12 residues long. Looked up from germline, CDR1 is MDHEN and CDR2 is SYDVKM. Trimming shortened V by 4 bases and J by 8 bases, and 11 bases separated the two germline ends. The CDR3 DNA follows: TGTGCCAGCAGTTCTACCCGAGGAGGCTACACCTTC. It is translated as CASSSTRGGYTF.

The V gene is TRBV7-2, the J gene TRBJ2-1; 7 bases agree with TRBD2. Germline V gives CDR1 SGHTA, CDR2 FQGNSA. V lost 0 bases to trimming and J lost 4 bases; unmatched junction nucleotides: 9. This CDR3 has 17 amino acids. The DNA for the CDR3 is TGTGCCAGCAGCTTAGCTCTTTGGCCTAGCGGTTACAATGAGCAGTTCTTC. Its protein is CASSLALWPSGYNEQFF.

V gene TRBV7-9 combines with J gene TRBJ2-3, with TRBD2 identical over 7 bases. Trimming took 2 bases from V and 2 from J; bases not matched to a gene: 10. The CDR3 loop spans 17 amino acids. CDR1 and CDR2 from the germline V gene are SEHNR and FQNEAQ (reference sequence). The CDR3 nucleotides read TGTGCCAGCAGCTTATTAGTTTCGCGGGAGAACACAGATACGCAGTATTTT. It is translated as CASSLLVSRENTDTQYF. Looking up the rest from reference TRBV7-9 and TRBJ2-3 gives the full variable domain: DTGVSQNPRHKITKRGQNVTFRCDPISEHNRLYWYRQTLGQGPEFLTYFQNEAQLEKSRLLSDRFSAERPKGSFSTLEIQRTEQGDSAMYLCASSLLVSRENTDTQYFGPGTRLTVL.

This chain connects TRBV6-5 to TRBJ1-3; D is unresolved. Germline CDR1 and CDR2: MNHEY and SVGAGI. The CDR3 spans 14 residues. The V end lost 0 bases, the J end lost 4 bases, and 7 bases lay between the germline ends. The CDR3 DNA is TGTGCCAGCAGTTACTCGGGAGGCGGAAACACCATATATTTT. Protein product: CASSYSGGGNTIYF.

Remarks on this clone: One end of the junction varies from germline; a read error may be responsible. This same CDR3 is encoded by further DNA sequences in the sample. This chain connects TRBV4-3 to TRBJ1-1, with D tentatively TRBD1 (6 bases). Germline lookup yields CDR1 LGHNA and CDR2 YSLEER. The CDR3 covers 14 residues. Written as DNA, the CDR3 is TGCGCCAGCAGCCACCAAAACAGGGCCACTGAGGCTTTCTTT. Amino acid sequence: CASSHQNRATEAFF.

This clone appeared once. CDR3 amino acids: CASSDQARGNSPLHF. The CDR3 DNA follows: TGTGCCAGCAGTGATCAGGCCAGGGGAAATTCACCCCTCCACTTT. This chain links TRBV2 with TRBJ1-6, with TRBD1 as a possible D gene (6 bases). Germline CDR1 is SNHLY and CDR2 is FYNNEI. The CDR3 spans 15 residues. V lost 3 bases to trimming and J lost 7 bases, with 13 bases between them.

The chain couples TRBV7-2 to TRBJ2-7; D uncertain. Trimming stripped 1 base from V and 0 bases from J, with 4 bases between. From germline, CDR1 is SGHTA and CDR2 FQGNSA. The CDR3 has 13 amino acids. Here the CDR3 DNA reads TGTGCCAGCAGCTTAGGGGCCTCCTACGAGCAGTACTTC. Its translation: CASSLGASYEQYF.

The gene calls are TRBV5-6 and TRBJ2-1; 11 bases agree with TRBD1. Germline V gene sequence: CDR1 SGHDT, CDR2 YYEEEE. The J segment lost 4 bases and the V segment lost 1 base, leaving 4 bases of the junction unmatched. The CDR3 is 16 amino acids. In DNA form, the CDR3 reads TGTGCCAGCAGCTTGTCGGGACAGGGGGATTACAATGAGCAGTTCTTC. It specifies CASSLSGQGDYNEQFF.

V gene TRBV6-1 combines with J gene TRBJ1-5; TRBD1 aligns across 9 bases. V shed 4 bases and J 6 bases; nucleotides not matched to a gene: 1. Per the germline V gene, CDR1 is MNHNS and CDR2 is SASEGT. This CDR3 has 13 residues. The CDR3, as DNA: TGTGCCAGCAGTGGGGACAGGGTTCAGCCCCAGCATTTT. This codes for CASSGDRVQPQHF.